This T cell receptor beta chain originates from a study of blood T cell repertoires in COVID-19 (TCRdb year 2020). With respect to the entire study: Samples covering the acute and convalescent phases of COVID-19 were provided by collaborators in the United States, Italy and Spain. Nearly every sample came with metadata listing a de-identified subject ID, COVID-19 status, age in years and sex. The dataset comprised deeply sampled blood TCRbeta repertoires from subjects exposed to, actively infected with, or recovered from COVID-19. The prospective study material was composed of cDNA or gDNA derived from T cells, B-cell-depleted T cells, or PBMCs. The repertoires were made available in a free public database intended to serve as a resource for research on the immune response to SARS-CoV-2. The samples were drawn from two sources: the first 160 participants of the ongoing ImmuneRACE study, and 1,000 to 1,500 subjects contributed by 6 global collaborators. HLA class I and class II types, where available, came from metadata supplied by the sample provider rather than from assay-based typing. What the authors observed across the whole study: The quantity of clinical and demographic metadata differed by source and by participant and was supplied without curation.

TCRbeta CDR3 regions were amplified from genomic DNA using the immunoSEQ Assay, a bias-controlled multiplex PCR. As for the authors' bioinformatics: Nucleated cell counts per sample were estimated from amplification of reference gene primers within the assay. Sequence reads were collapsed and filtered to measure the absolute abundance of every unique TCRbeta CDR3 rearrangement. For each sample, productive Simpson clonality was calculated as the square root of Simpson's diversity index over productive rearrangements. Sourced from immuneACCESS, this table was stored by TCRdb with only in-frame sequences that have V and J called. A share of the clones is absent; for the studies checked, an unresolved V gene accounts for under half, and the remainder has no known explanation. D and trimming come from the DNA, and the V and J calls and clone size come from that table. Here the sample has about 340,000 clones; approximately 86% occur a single time. The ten largest clones take up 7.1% of the sample.

The V and J ends are trimmed by 0 bases and 0 bases, leaving 9 bases between them. From the germline V gene (reference sequence), CDR1 is MNHNY and CDR2 is SVGAGI. From the cysteine through the phenylalanine, the CDR3 covers 16 amino acids. The read is trimmed to its CDR3 DNA, 48 bases read in frame from base 1. Comment on this clone: Its target antigen remains unknown. Per-base quality was not reported, and no clone a single base away is much larger than it.

At one collaborating source in Seattle, patients were enrolled during active infection and were followed longitudinally through the course of disease. Whole blood was collected in K2EDTA tubes by collaborating institutions according to the institutions' own protocols. Collaborator samples were shipped for TCRbeta analysis as frozen whole blood, isolated PBMCs, or DNA extracted from either sample type. The sequence was obtained from a woman in her fifties or sixties with COVID-19, enrolled during active disease. This sequence uses TRBV6-6 and TRBJ1-3; the D gene is unclear. What was sequenced was peripheral blood. The DNA sequence follows: TGTGCCAGCAGTTACTCGCGGGAGCTCTCTGGAAACACCATATATTTT. Its coded protein is CASSYSRELSGNTIYF.